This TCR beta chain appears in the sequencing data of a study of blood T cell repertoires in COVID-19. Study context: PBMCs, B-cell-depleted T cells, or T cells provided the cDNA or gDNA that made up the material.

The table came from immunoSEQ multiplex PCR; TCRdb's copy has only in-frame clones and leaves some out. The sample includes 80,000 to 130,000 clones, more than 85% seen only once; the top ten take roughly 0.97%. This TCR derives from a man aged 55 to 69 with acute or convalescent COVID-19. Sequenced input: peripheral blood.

The DNA for the CDR3 is TGTGCCAGCGGAAATCAGGGGGCGAGGACTGAAGCTTTCTTT. Translating gives CASGNQGARTEAFF. This chain joins TRBV28 and TRBJ1-1; 8 bases match TRBD1. The trim removed 8 bases at V and 5 bases at J, leaving 10 bases unmatched. Germline V gene data show CDR1 as MDHEN and CDR2 as SYDVKM. The length of the CDR3 is 14 residues.